The clone carrying this TCR beta chain was recorded many times. Its antigen remains unknown. V was pared by 6 bases and J by 9 bases, with 3 bases of the junction left unmatched. The germline CDR1 and CDR2 sequences are MNHNY and SVGAGI (reference sequence). The CDR3 has 12 residues. Breast cancer patients provided tissue from their axillary draining lymph nodes. The data derive from a study of breast tumors, draining lymph nodes, adjacent tissues. Study findings and constraints: Tumor TCR diversity was below lymph nodes but above nontumor tissue. Most tumor T cells seemingly derive from lymph node, then expand in tumor. Luminal-like breast cancer showed significantly greater tumor-nontumor repertoire similarity than basal-like breast cancer did. That most tumor T cells come from lymph nodes remained unproven.

Each CDR3 protein is one row after TCRdb ran MiXCR on the multiplex PCR reads. The sample yields approximately 280,000 distinct CDR3 sequences, 30% seen once. The specimen was axillary lymph node tissue. J is TRBJ2-1 and V is TRBV6-6; the match to TRBD2 covers 9 bases. The sequence derives from a female donor with breast cancer. Some clones in this sample may be carry-over from other donors' samples. The CDR3: CASRGTSSEQFF. The CDR3 DNA is TGTGCCAGCAGAGGGACTAGCAGTGAGCAGTTCTTC.